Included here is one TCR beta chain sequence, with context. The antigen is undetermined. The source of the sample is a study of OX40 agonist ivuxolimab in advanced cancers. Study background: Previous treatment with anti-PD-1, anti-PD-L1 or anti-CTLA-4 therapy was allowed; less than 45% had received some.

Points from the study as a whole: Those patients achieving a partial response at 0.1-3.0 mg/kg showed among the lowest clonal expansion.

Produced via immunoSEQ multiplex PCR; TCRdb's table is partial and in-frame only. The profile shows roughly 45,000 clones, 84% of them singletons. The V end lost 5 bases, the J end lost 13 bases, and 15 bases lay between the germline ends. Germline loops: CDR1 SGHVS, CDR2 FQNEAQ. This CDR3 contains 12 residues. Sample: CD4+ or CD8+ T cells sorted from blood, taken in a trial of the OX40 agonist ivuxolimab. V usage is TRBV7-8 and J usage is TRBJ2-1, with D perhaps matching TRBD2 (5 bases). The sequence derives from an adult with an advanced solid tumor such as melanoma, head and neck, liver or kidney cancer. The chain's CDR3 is CASSPRGSDQFF. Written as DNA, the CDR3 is TGTGCCAGCAGCCCCCGTGGTAGCGATCAGTTCTTC. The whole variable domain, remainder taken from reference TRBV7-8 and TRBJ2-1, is GAGVSQSPRYKVAKRGQDVALRCDPISGHVSLFWYQQALGQGPEFLTYFQNEAQLDKSGLPSDRFFAERPEGSVSTLKIQRTQQEDSAVYLCASSPRGSDQFFGPGTRLTVL.